The T cell receptor beta chain described here comes from a study of regulatory T cells in long-lasting Graves disease. Overall study results and limits: Patients with persistent disease shared some 2,500 public clonotypes, outpacing the 966 shared by new patients.

The germline gives CDR1 SGHNT, CDR2 YYREEE (reference sequence). The CDR3 is 15 amino acids. The V end lost 0 bases, the J end lost 1 base, and 11 bases lay between the germline ends. iRepertoire HTBI primers and Arm-PCR of CDR3 regions built TCR beta libraries. Original data processing: The samples yielded 62 TRBV and roughly 14 TRBJ segments. TCRdb fed the multiplex PCR reads into MiXCR, producing one record per CDR3 protein. These V and J calls rely on TCRdb rather than the paper's analysis. The table has some 370,000 distinct CDR3 sequences, roughly 25% seen once. About this clonotype: Antigen specificity is unknown.

Time point specified: persistent/refractory GD, antithyroid drugs over 5 years with positive TRAb. Extracted PBMC RNA gave rise to the TCR library. This receptor was taken from a woman in her forties with Graves disease. The sequencing here drew on peripheral blood mononuclear cells (PBMCs), taken when the disease was refractory, from a patient treated with antithyroid drugs. The chain links TRBV5-4 to TRBJ2-7; D call uncertain. CDR3 in amino acids: CASSLDRRSSYEQYF. In DNA, the CDR3 is TGTGCCAGCAGCTTGGATAGAAGGTCATCCTACGAGCAGTACTTC.